One sample yielded the 27 T cell receptor beta chains listed below, sequenced in a study of Ad26.COV2.S vaccination and SARS-CoV-2 variants. As to treatment: 19 received Ad26.COV2.S at low or high dose, single or two shots; 5 received placebo; per-sample allocation not given. Sampling occurred on day 63 after the first vaccine or placebo injection. TCRdb's table, derived via immunoSEQ multiplex PCR, lists solely in-frame clones and lacks some. This sample has a few hundred thousand clones, with about 88% found just once. The sample in question was peripheral blood, obtained in a trial of Ad26.COV2.S vaccine versus placebo. Receptor source: a person aged 18-65 years who received the Ad26.COV2.S COVID-19 vaccine or a placebo.

The genes are TRBV12-3 or TRBV12-4 and TRBJ1-4; D is unresolved. V gave up 2 bases and J gave up 7 bases, with 8 bases separating them. CDR3 length: 13 residues. The CDR3 reads CASSLTGGEKLFF. DNA for the CDR3: TGTGCCAGCAGTTTAACGGGCGGTGAAAAACTGTTTTTT.

The chain recombines TRBV10-1 with TRBJ1-5, with D unresolved. CDR3 size: 16 residues. Germline assignment: CDR1 WNHNN and CDR2 SYGVQD (reference sequence). The germline V and J ends were trimmed by 7 bases and 0 bases, with 16 bases remaining between them. The CDR3 coding sequence is TGCGCCAGCAACAATATCCCCGACGGTAGCAATCAGCCCCAGCATTTT. Translation: CASNNIPDGSNQPQHF.

The gene calls are TRBV28 and TRBJ1-5; the D is unclear. Trimming pared 7 bases from V and 0 bases from J, leaving 10 bases between. The CDR3 spans 14 residues. Looked up from germline, CDR1 is MDHEN and CDR2 is SYDVKM. The CDR3 bases are TGTGCCAGCAAGGGAGTCTATAGCAATCAGCCCCAGCATTTT. Protein: CASKGVYSNQPQHF.

CDR3 bases: TGTGCCAGCAGTTTAGCAGGGGCCCCTTACGAGCAGTACTTC. It translates to CASSLAGAPYEQYF. The chain carries TRBV27 and TRBJ2-7, with D possibly being TRBD1 (6 bases). The V end lost 2 bases, the J end lost 4 bases, and 12 bases lay between the germline ends. Germline loops: CDR1 MNHEY, CDR2 SMNVEV (reference sequence). The CDR3 spans 14 residues.

V is TRBV7-2 and J is TRBJ1-6, with TRBD1 matching over 7 bases. The CDR3 is 14 amino acids. Germline-derived CDR1 and CDR2 are SGHTA and FQGNSA. Trimming cost V 3 bases and J 15 bases; bases outside gene matches: 11. CDR3 sequence: CASSLGAGTANLHF. The CDR3 DNA reads as TGTGCCAGCAGCTTGGGGGCCGGGACAGCGAACCTCCACTTT.

The rearrangement joins TRBV9 to TRBJ2-5; a weak D match, TRBD1 (6 bases). Germline V gives CDR1 SGDLS, CDR2 YYNGEE. The ends were cut back, 5 bases at V and 5 bases at J, with 13 bases in the middle. The CDR3 has 13 amino acids. The CDR3 DNA reads as TGTGCCAGCAGTGAGGGGGAGTGGGAGACCCAGTACTTC. It encodes CASSEGEWETQYF.

This chain uses TRBV6-2 or TRBV6-3 with TRBJ1-5; possibly TRBD1 for D (6 bases). The CDR3 covers 15 residues. V was cut by 1 base and J by 0 bases, with 7 bases left in between. Germline V CDR1 and CDR2: MNHEY, SVGEGT. This CDR3 is CASSYYRDSNQPQHF. The CDR3 nucleotides are TGTGCCAGCAGTTACTACAGGGATAGCAATCAGCCCCAGCATTTT.

This rearrangement joins TRBV6-1 to TRBJ1-3, with D unclear. V shed 2 bases and J shed 0 bases, with 14 bases lying between them. CDR1 and CDR2 from the germline V gene are MNHNS and SASEGT. The CDR3 is 17 residues long. CDR3 DNA sequence: TGTGCCAGCAGTGAATTCGCAGGACCCGGCTCTGGAAACACCATATATTTT. Residues: CASSEFAGPGSGNTIYF.

CDR3 sequence: CASGAAISGNTIYF. The CDR3 DNA sequence: TGTGCCAGCGGCGCAGCCATCTCTGGAAACACCATATATTTT. V usage is TRBV6-5 and J usage is TRBJ1-3; D ambiguous. Germline V gives CDR1 MNHEY, CDR2 SVGAGI. The V end lost 8 bases, the J end lost 0 bases, and 11 bases lay between the germline ends. This CDR3 comprises 14 residues.

The CDR3 loop reads CASSLRTGGVEQYF. The DNA for the CDR3 is TGTGCCAGCAGTCTCCGGACAGGGGGGGTGGAGCAGTACTTC. The V call is TRBV28, the J call TRBJ2-7, with TRBD1 matching 10 bases. Germline V gene sequence: CDR1 MDHEN, CDR2 SYDVKM. Losses at the gene ends were 5 bases for V and 7 bases for J; bases not matched to a gene: 8. The length of the CDR3 is 14 residues. The full variable domain, completed using reference TRBV28 and TRBJ2-7, is DVKVTQSSRYLVKRTGEKVFLECVQDMDHENMFWYRQDPGLGLRLIYFSYDVKMKEKGDIPEGYSVSREKKERFSLILESASTNQTSMYLCASSLRTGGVEQYFGPGTRLTVT.

The rearrangement uses TRBV12-5 and TRBJ2-5, with D maybe TRBD2 (6 bases). This CDR3 has 14 amino acids. Germline-derived CDR1 and CDR2 are LGHNT and FRNRAP. V dropped 7 bases and J dropped 3 bases, with 15 bases sitting between them. The CDR3: CASALAEGEETQYF. Here the CDR3 DNA reads TGTGCTAGTGCCTTAGCGGAGGGAGAAGAGACCCAGTACTTC.

V gene TRBV5-6 combines with J gene TRBJ1-1; D is ambiguous. Germline CDR1 reads SGHDT; CDR2 reads YYEEEE. There are 12 residues in the CDR3. V was cut by 1 base and J by 5 bases, with 6 bases left in between. CDR3 region: CASSLLVTEAFF. CDR3 nucleotides: TGTGCCAGCAGCTTGTTGGTAACTGAAGCTTTCTTT.

The chain joins TRBV5-1 to TRBJ2-1; 7 bases fit TRBD2. The CDR3 covers 14 residues. The V segment lost 2 bases and the J segment 9 bases; nucleotides outside the gene matches: 8. CDR1 and CDR2 from the germline V gene are SGHRS and YFSETQ. CDR3 amino acids: CASSLGGRGPEQFF. The DNA of the CDR3 is TGCGCCAGCAGCTTAGGCGGGAGAGGCCCTGAGCAGTTCTTC.

This sequence joins TRBV28 and TRBJ1-5; TRBD1 aligns across 10 bases. CDR3 length: 15 amino acids. Trimming cost V 6 bases and J 5 bases; bases outside gene matches: 7. Germline V gene sequence: CDR1 MDHEN, CDR2 SYDVKM. Here the CDR3 reads CASSPDRGLDQPQHF. The DNA for the CDR3 is TGTGCCAGCAGCCCAGACAGGGGGCTAGATCAGCCCCAGCATTTT.

The V call is TRBV29-1, the J call TRBJ2-4, with a weak D call TRBD2 (5 bases). CDR1 and CDR2 from the germline V gene are SQVTM and ANQGSEA. The CDR3 is 14 amino acids. V was cut by 2 bases and J by 1 base, with 9 bases left in between. CDR3 amino acids: CSVELRGAKNIQYF. The CDR3 region has the DNA TGCAGCGTTGAACTCCGAGGGGCCAAAAACATTCAGTACTTC.

The rearrangement uses TRBV19 and TRBJ2-1; 7 positions agree with TRBD1. The V segment lost 10 bases and the J segment 3 bases; nucleotides outside the gene matches: 12. The CDR3 is 15 amino acids. CDR1 and CDR2 from the germline V gene are LNHDA and SQIVND (reference sequence). CDR3: CAIKVRDRVYNEQFF. CDR3 DNA: TGTGCCATCAAGGTTCGGGACAGAGTCTACAATGAGCAGTTCTTC.

The chain uses TRBV7-9 and TRBJ2-7, with 7 bases aligning to TRBD1. This CDR3 is built from 16 residues. V shed 4 bases and J 2 bases; nucleotides not matched to a gene: 11. Germline V gene data show CDR1 as SEHNR and CDR2 as FQNEAQ (reference sequence). As DNA, the CDR3 is TGTGCCAGCAGCTCCCCTACAGGGGCCCTAACCTACGAGCAGTACTTC. This gives the protein CASSSPTGALTYEQYF. Supplemented by reference TRBV7-9 and TRBJ2-7, the full variable domain reads DTGVSQNPRHKITKRGQNVTFRCDPISEHNRLYWYRQTLGQGPEFLTYFQNEAQLEKSRLLSDRFSAERPKGSFSTLEIQRTEQGDSAMYLCASSSPTGALTYEQYFGPGTRLTVT.

The CDR3 protein is CASSSRAANQPQHF. The CDR3 nucleotides read TGTGCCAGTAGTTCGCGGGCCGCCAATCAGCCCCAGCATTTT. The V and J genes are TRBV19 and TRBJ1-5, with D unresolved. CDR3 length: 14 amino acids. Trimming pared 5 bases from V and 3 bases from J, leaving 11 bases between. Per the germline V gene, CDR1 is LNHDA and CDR2 is SQIVND (reference sequence).

The chain has TRBV2 and TRBJ2-2; perhaps TRBD2 as D (6 bases). This CDR3 has 14 residues. Germline V gene data show CDR1 as SNHLY and CDR2 as FYNNEI. V was pared by 6 bases and J by 5 bases, with 13 bases between. The CDR3 coding sequence is TGTGCCAGCAGGGAGACTAGAGAAACCGGGGAGCTGTTTTTT. Amino acid sequence: CASRETRETGELFF.

The rearrangement uses TRBV9 and TRBJ2-5; TRBD1 matches at 7 bases. CDR3 size: 15 residues. V lost 2 bases and J lost 5; bases outside the gene matches: 9. The germline CDR1 and CDR2 sequences are SGDLS and YYNGEE. CDR3 nucleotides: TGTGCCAGCAGCGTCGAGACAGGGCATGGGGAGACCCAGTACTTC. It encodes CASSVETGHGETQYF. Variable domain in full (rest from reference TRBV9 and TRBJ2-5): DSGVTQTPKHLITATGQRVTLRCSPRSGDLSVYWYQQSLDQGLQFLIQYYNGEERAKGNILERFSAQQFPDLHSELNLSSLELGDSALYFCASSVETGHGETQYFGPGTRLLVL.

The chain recombines TRBV5-1 with TRBJ1-6; 8 nucleotides match TRBD1. The CDR3 sequence is 17 residues long. Germline V gene sequence: CDR1 SGHRS, CDR2 YFSETQ. The V and J ends lost 0 bases and 5 bases, in that order; junction bases with no gene match: 7. The CDR3 DNA sequence: TGCGCCAGCAGCTTGGGGACAGGGCACAACCATAATTCACCCCTCCACTTT. Encoded protein: CASSLGTGHNHNSPLHF.

This clone was picked up a small number of times. The chain recombines TRBV11-2 with TRBJ1-2; a weak D match, TRBD1 (5 bases). The CDR3 totals 13 residues. CDR1 and CDR2 from the germline V gene are SGHAT and FQNNGV. Between the trimmed V and J ends, which lost 5 bases and 4 bases, there was a span of 11 bases. The CDR3, as DNA: TGTGCCAGCAGCCACGGGACGAGCTATGGCTACACCTTC. Translated: CASSHGTSYGYTF.

A remark on this clone: Other DNA sequences in this sample translate to the same CDR3. The rearrangement joins TRBV4-2 to TRBJ2-7; D is perhaps TRBD1 (5 bases). Trimming took off 0 bases at V and 1 base at J, with 10 bases between the two ends. This CDR3 region has 15 residues. Per the germline V gene, CDR1 is LGHNA and CDR2 is YNFKEQ. The CDR3 bases are TGTGCCAGCAGCCAAGACACGACAGTTTCCTACGAGCAGTACTTC. It encodes CASSQDTTVSYEQYF.

The rearrangement uses TRBV19 and TRBJ2-1; D is possibly TRBD2 (6 bases). CDR1 is LNHDA and CDR2 is SQIVND in the germline V gene (reference sequence). V shed 1 base and J shed 6 bases, with 19 bases lying between them. This CDR3 region has 17 residues. The CDR3 DNA is TGTGCCAGTAGTATAGGGCGGGGTCAACGGAGGTTCAATGAGCAGTTCTTC. This codes for CASSIGRGQRRFNEQFF.

This clone has a single count. The chain links TRBV9 to TRBJ2-1; 11 bases are a match to TRBD2. Germline V gene sequence: CDR1 SGDLS, CDR2 YYNGEE. Losses at the gene ends were 4 bases for V and 3 bases for J; bases not matched to a gene: 9. This CDR3 has 17 residues. The CDR3 spells CASSPPGTSGLYNEQFF. CDR3 DNA: TGTGCCAGCAGCCCTCCGGGGACTAGCGGCCTCTACAATGAGCAGTTCTTC.

The chain joins TRBV18 to TRBJ1-1; the match to TRBD1 covers 8 bases. Germline values: CDR1 KGHSH, CDR2 LQKENI. This CDR3 has 17 residues. Trimming took 4 bases from V and 7 from J; bases not matched to a gene: 17. The CDR3 loop is CASSQKTGASLGDEAFF. The CDR3 DNA sequence: TGTGCCAGCTCACAAAAGACAGGGGCCTCTTTAGGTGATGAAGCTTTCTTT.

This clone showed up just a few times. The V and J genes are TRBV18 and TRBJ2-7; D uncertain. The CDR3 totals 13 residues. CDR1 and CDR2 from the germline V gene are KGHSH and LQKENI. V was cut by 0 bases and J by 6 bases, with 9 bases left in between. CDR3 sequence: CASSPPSPSEQYF. In nucleotides, the CDR3 is TGTGCCAGCTCACCACCGTCCCCCTCCGAGCAGTACTTC.